This TCR beta chain derives from a study of shared clonotypes between healthy human individuals (dated by TCRdb to 2018 to 2020). Study-level background: A couple of women and a few men aged 18 to 49 years were included in the cohort. To estimate repertoire size and how much clonotype sharing occurs between individuals, the study deeply sequenced the blood TCR repertoires of several healthy adults. For each donor, CD4 naive and CD4 memory were each run on three plates, CD8 naive on two plates, and CD8 memory on one plate. Leukapheresis yielded between about 0.94 and 9.5 billion PBMCs per donor. Libraries were prepared and TCR repertoires were sequenced by different laboratories using diverse techniques, in order to increase sequencing depth and limit assay-specific biases.

Findings and caveats that apply to the study as a whole: Naive subsets generally had larger estimated clonotype richness than memory subsets did. Incomplete sequencing was indicated by rarefaction of sorted-subset datasets, despite the large sequencing depth. Approximately 4.8% of naive CD4, 3.5% of naive CD8, approximately 2.2% of memory CD4, and 0.4% of memory CD8 clonotypes were shared across several donors. Pairwise subsampling led to the expectation that sequencing depth would affect the degree of clonotype sharing among donors. Compared with non-shared clonotypes, clonotypes shared by all four sorted-subset donors had higher generation probabilities. Sampling was limited to blood, and TCR repertoires in tissue likely differ from TCR repertoires in blood. Because the study included only a small number of donors, the genetic and exposure-history diversity represented was limited.

Using the deep immunoSEQ assay, TCR CDR3 regions were amplified from genomic DNA by multiplex PCR. Extracted genomic DNA from each cell subset was distributed evenly across all wells of several immunoSEQ 96-well plates, and each plate was treated as a replicate. Each replicate PCR for sorted subsets received roughly 200 ng genomic DNA, equal to roughly 33,000 T cell genomes. Purified libraries were measured with a Qubit 3.0 fluorometer, size-checked on a Bioanalyzer 2100, and measured again with the KAPA Library Quantification kit. Every immunoSEQ 96-well plate was sequenced on a separate single-read 150-cycle Illumina NextSeq 550 flow cell. The source study handled its data this way. The immunoSEQ output contained only junctional sequences without quality scores, so filtering could not match that applied to full-length reads. Sequences were annotated with PyIR, a Python wrapper for IgBLAST v1.9, using IMGT germline references to assign V/J genes and CDR3. Reads were filtered out if the reads had weak V/J assignments (E-value above 1e-6), no CDR3, stop codons, out-of-frame junctions, or ambiguous translated residues. A V3J clonotype was defined by an identical inferred V gene, J gene, and CDR3 amino acid sequence. To compute the percentage overlap between repertoires, the number of shared unique clonotypes was divided by the size of the smaller repertoire. Repertoire richness was assessed with RTK rarefaction, the Chao1 estimator, and Recon v2.1 estimates of unobserved clonotypes. Generation probabilities were computed with OLGA for all TCRbeta clonotypes obtained by the gDNA method from several donors. TCRdb obtained this table from immuneACCESS and retained in-frame rearrangements with V and J assigned. These tables miss some clones; where compared with another copy, unresolved V genes account for less than half of the shortfall, and the remainder is unexplained. The D gene and trimming were derived from the DNA, and the V and J assignments and clone size from that table. Across this sample there are about 2.4 million clones, with 93% seen only once. 0.36% of the sample is held by the ten biggest clonotypes.

The donors were healthy, HIV-negative adults with no recently reported acute infections or vaccinations. Only Caucasian adults living in Nashville, Tennessee, USA were represented among the donors. CD4+ T cells were enriched through magnetic negative selection, after which naive cells were positively selected on CD45RA and the remaining negative fraction served as the memory subset. Blood was collected by leukapheresis, and PBMCs were isolated by Ficoll-Histopaque density gradient centrifugation and then cryopreserved in liquid nitrogen vapor phase. Analytical flow cytometry was used to check the purity and quantity of each magnetically sorted T cell population. From each sorted fraction, genomic DNA was isolated and quantified by UV absorbance on a Nanodrop 2000c. Details on this clone: The clone's antigen remains unknown. No per-base quality is available; no much larger clone lies one base away. Within the sample, other DNA sequences also encode this same CDR3.

The germline V gene specifies MDHEN as CDR1 and SYDVKM as CDR2. The CDR3 covers 15 residues, taking in both the cysteine and the phenylalanine. Solely the CDR3 DNA is kept, with 45 bases framed from the first base. The junction shows trimming of 5 bases on V and 4 bases on J, and the gene matches do not reach 9 bases of it. The TCR comes from a man aged 18 to 29 in good health. Some clones in this sample may be carry-over from other donors' samples. The material sequenced was naive CD4+ T cells from PBMCs. Sample cell subset or site, as interpreted from the label and publication: CD45RA+ positively selected. The chain is made from TRBV28 and TRBJ1-1; TRBD1 fits 8 bases in the junction. The CDR3 loop reads CASSPSGQGFTEAFF. The DNA sequence is as follows: TGTGCCAGCAGTCCCTCTGGACAGGGCTTCACTGAAGCTTTCTTT.